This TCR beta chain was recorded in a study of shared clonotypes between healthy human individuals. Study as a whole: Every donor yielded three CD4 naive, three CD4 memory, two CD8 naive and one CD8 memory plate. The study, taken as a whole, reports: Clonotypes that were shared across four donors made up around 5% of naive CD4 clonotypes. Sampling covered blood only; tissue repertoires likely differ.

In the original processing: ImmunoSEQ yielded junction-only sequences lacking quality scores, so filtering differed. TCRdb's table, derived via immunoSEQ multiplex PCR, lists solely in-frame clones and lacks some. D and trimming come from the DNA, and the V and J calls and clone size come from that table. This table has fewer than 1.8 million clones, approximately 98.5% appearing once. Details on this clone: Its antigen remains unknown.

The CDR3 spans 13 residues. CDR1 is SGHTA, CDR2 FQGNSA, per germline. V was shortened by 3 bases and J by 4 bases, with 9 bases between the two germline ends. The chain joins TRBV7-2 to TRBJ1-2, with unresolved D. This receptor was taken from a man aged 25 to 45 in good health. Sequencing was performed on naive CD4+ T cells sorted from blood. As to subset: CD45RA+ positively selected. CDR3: CASSLRKPYGYTF. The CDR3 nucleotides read TGTGCCAGCAGCTTGAGAAAACCCTATGGCTACACCTTC. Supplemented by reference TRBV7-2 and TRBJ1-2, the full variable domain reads GAGVSQSPSNKVTEKGKDVELRCDPISGHTALYWYRQSLGQGLEFLIYFQGNSAPDKSGLPSDRFSAERTGGSVSTLTIQRTQQEDSAVYLCASSLRKPYGYTFGSGTRLTVV.